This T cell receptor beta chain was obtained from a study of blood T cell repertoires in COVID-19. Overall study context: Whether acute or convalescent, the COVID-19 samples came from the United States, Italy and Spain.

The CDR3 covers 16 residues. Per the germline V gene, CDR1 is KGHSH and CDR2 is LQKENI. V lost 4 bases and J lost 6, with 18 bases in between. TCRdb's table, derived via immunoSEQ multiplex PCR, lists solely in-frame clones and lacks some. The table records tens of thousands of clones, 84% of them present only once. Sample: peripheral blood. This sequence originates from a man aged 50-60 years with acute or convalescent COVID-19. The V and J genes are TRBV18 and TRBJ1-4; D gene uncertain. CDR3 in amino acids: CASSLRTQVLDEKLFF. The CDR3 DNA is TGTGCCAGCTCACTTCGCACGCAGGTATTAGATGAAAAACTGTTTTTT.